This T cell receptor beta chain is from a study of T cells in localized non-small cell lung cancer. The CDR3 consists of 13 residues. Germline CDR1 reads MNHNS; CDR2 reads SASEGT. Trimming shortened V by 6 bases and J by 1 base, and 9 bases separated the two germline ends. Sequencing was performed with immunoSEQ multiplex PCR; in TCRdb, only in-frame clones are kept and a portion is missing. This table has 90,000 or so clones, roughly 89% appearing once. The receptor comes from a man between 40 and 70 years old with stage I squamous cell lung carcinoma. This chain links TRBV6-1 with TRBJ1-1; D is ambiguous. Sequenced material: peripheral blood, taken before any cancer treatment. CDR3 sequence reads: CASSSTTNTEAFF. The CDR3 DNA reads TGTGCCAGCAGCAGCACAACGAACACTGAAGCTTTCTTT.